This T cell receptor beta chain is from a study of T cell repertoires in cytomegalovirus infection. Overall study: Epitope selection comprised recently identified HLA-C-restricted CMV epitopes and well-studied HLA-B-restricted CMV epitopes. CMV infection and matching HLA type were both indicated by public TCR beta signatures.

This clonotype was seen only a few times. Antigen: not known. Each CDR3 protein is one row after TCRdb ran MiXCR on the reads. The profile shows fewer than 1,000,000 distinct CDR3 sequences, about a third of them singletons. The sample here was cultured CD8+ T cells from PBMCs, taken from culture after CMV antigen stimulation. The sequence was collected from a human donor in good health (CMV status not recorded). Some clones in this sample may be carry-over from other donors' samples.

The CDR3 reads CSARGGVGIGYTF. DNA of the CDR3: TGCAGTGCTAGGGGAGGTGTTGGTATTGGCTACACCTTC. The rearrangement uses TRBV20-1 and TRBJ1-2; D unresolved. The CDR3 spans 13 residues. Germline lookup yields CDR1 DFQATT and CDR2 SNEGSKA (reference sequence). Trimming removed 3 bases from V and 7 bases from J, with 15 bases in between.